The 21 T cell receptor beta chains presented below share a single source sample, sequenced in a study of post-analysis software for immune sequencing data. Overall study results and limits: Four to six TRBV segments were more frequent in patients than controls; TRBV5-6, TRBV5-1 and TRBV20-1 belonged to this group.

These receptors have no identified antigens. Researchers reported that TCR beta cDNA libraries carried unique molecular identifiers. MiXCR, applied by TCRdb to the PCR reads, yields one record per CDR3 protein. This sample has about 260,000 distinct CDR3 sequences; around 34% occur once, and the top ten carry around 5.2%. Sequenced: blood. Every receptor here comes from a girl aged 5-17 years with multiple sclerosis.

Points on this clonotype: This may stem from a read error, because a much larger clone lies one nucleotide away. The rearrangement joins TRBV28 to TRBJ2-5; D might be TRBD2 (6 bases). The CDR3 length is 14 residues. Germline V gives CDR1 MDHEN, CDR2 SYDVKM. The germline V and J ends were trimmed by 7 bases and 6 bases, with 18 bases remaining between them. The chain's CDR3 is CASTRREVGQTQYF. The CDR3 DNA reads TGTGCCAGCACTCGCAGGGAGGTTGGACAGACCCAGTACTTC.

This clonotype was detected ten times or more. V gene TRBV28 combines with J gene TRBJ1-5, with D uncertain. This CDR3 has 15 amino acids. Trimming shortened V by 4 bases and J by 4 bases, and 14 bases separated the two germline ends. Per germline, CDR1 MDHEN and CDR2 SYDVKM. CDR3 region: CASSSTPQTNQPQHF. The CDR3 bases are TGTGCCAGCAGTTCGACCCCCCAGACGAATCAGCCCCAGCATTTT. The whole variable domain, filled in from reference TRBV28 and TRBJ1-5, reads DVKVTQSSRYLVKRTGEKVFLECVQDMDHENMFWYRQDPGLGLRLIYFSYDVKMKEKGDIPEGYSVSREKKERFSLILESASTNQTSMYLCASSSTPQTNQPQHFGDGTRLSIL.

As concerns this clonotype: Possible read error: a much larger clone is one base away. The chain couples TRBV29-1 to TRBJ2-3; D assignment may be TRBD1 or TRBD2 (5 bases each). This CDR3 contains 13 residues. Per the germline V gene, CDR1 is SQVTM and CDR2 is ANQGSEA. With 4 bases removed from V and 6 bases from J, the gap between germline ends came to 14 bases. The CDR3 loop is CSVGLEWGDTQYF. CDR3 DNA: TGCAGCGTTGGCTTAGAGTGGGGGGATACGCAGTATTTT.

The chain employs TRBV29-1 and TRBJ2-1, with 8 positions matching TRBD2. CDR3 length: 13 residues. The germline V gene has CDR1 SQVTM and CDR2 ANQGSEA. V lost 7 bases and J lost 3; bases outside the gene matches: 5. CDR3 in DNA: TGCAGCGCCGGACTAGCTAACTACAATGAGCAGTTCTTC. It is translated as CSAGLANYNEQFF.

This clonotype was seen only once. The chain recombines TRBV27 with TRBJ2-7; TRBD2 agrees at 8 bases. Germline loops: CDR1 MNHEY, CDR2 SMNVEV (reference sequence). The CDR3 runs 14 residues. V dropped 6 bases and J dropped 3; count of bases not matched to a gene: 7. CDR3 in amino acids: CASSLSSGLYEQYF. The CDR3 bases are TGTGCCAGCAGCCTATCTAGCGGGCTCTACGAGCAGTACTTC.

The count of this clonotype is one. A much larger clone differs by one base, so this may be a read error. Written as DNA, the CDR3 is TGCAGTGCTGGACGCGAAAAACTGTTTTTT. Its protein product is CSAGREKLFF. This chain connects TRBV20-1 to TRBJ1-4, with unresolved D. V gave up 5 bases and J gave up 8 bases, with 6 bases separating them. The CDR3 loop spans 10 amino acids. CDR1 is DFQATT, CDR2 SNEGSKA, per germline (reference sequence).

The J gene is TRBJ2-4, the V gene TRBV20-1, with TRBD1 matching 9 bases. The CDR3 extends over 11 amino acids. V trimming: 0 bases; J trimming: 13 bases; junction bases outside the gene matches: 1. Germline CDR1 DFQATT, CDR2 SNEGSKA (reference sequence). The CDR3 spells CSAREDRGQYF. The CDR3 DNA sequence: TGCAGTGCTAGAGAAGACAGGGGGCAGTACTTC.

This clonotype has a count of ten or more. The chain combines TRBV5-1 with TRBJ1-2; 7 positions agree with TRBD1. The CDR3 totals 14 residues. The germline CDR1 and CDR2 sequences are SGHRS and YFSETQ. V was pared by 3 bases and J by 0 bases, with 2 bases of the junction left unmatched. CDR3 DNA: TGCGCCAGCAGCTGGGACAGTTCTAACTATGGCTACACCTTC. This sequence encodes CASSWDSSNYGYTF.

This chain links TRBV7-8 with TRBJ2-3, with D uncertain. Germline V gives CDR1 SGHVS, CDR2 FQNEAQ. The ends were cut back, 5 bases at V and 5 bases at J, with 14 bases in the middle. The CDR3 sequence is 14 residues long. The CDR3 region is CASSQSKWRDTQYF. CDR3 in DNA: TGTGCCAGCAGCCAATCCAAGTGGAGAGATACGCAGTATTTT.

This clonotype was observed at least ten times. The chain carries TRBV3-1 and TRBJ2-4; no reliable D call. The CDR3 consists of 17 residues. V lost 2 bases and J 0 bases, leaving 14 bases between the germline ends. The germline gives CDR1 LGHDT, CDR2 YNNKEL (reference sequence). DNA of the CDR3: TGTGCCAGCAGCCAAACCACGGCCGTTCTAGCCAAAAACATTCAGTACTTC. Its protein is CASSQTTAVLAKNIQYF.

The gene calls are TRBV18 and TRBJ1-1, with TRBD1 as a possible D gene (5 bases). This CDR3 has 16 amino acids. V was trimmed by 0 bases and J by 0 bases, leaving 11 bases between them. Per germline, CDR1 KGHSH and CDR2 LQKENI. The CDR3 nucleotides read TGTGCCAGCTCACCACCGGGACTGAGAATGAACACTGAAGCTTTCTTT. Translation: CASSPPGLRMNTEAFF.

CDR3 sequence: CASSLVDSSTDTQYF. Written as DNA, the CDR3 is TGTGCCAGCAGCTTGGTTGACAGTAGCACAGATACGCAGTATTTT. V is TRBV7-2 and J is TRBJ2-3; possibly TRBD1 for D (5 bases). CDR3 size: 15 residues. The germline V and J ends were trimmed by 3 bases and 0 bases, with 10 bases remaining between them. Per the germline V gene, CDR1 is SGHTA and CDR2 is FQGNSA.

This clonotype showed up many times. The genes are TRBV5-1 and TRBJ2-1; the D gene is possibly TRBD1 (5 bases). This CDR3 spans 13 amino acids. Germline loops: CDR1 SGHRS, CDR2 YFSETQ. Deletions cut 1 base from V and 5 bases from J, with 7 bases between. The CDR3 spells CASSLQGDNEQFF. CDR3 nucleotide sequence: TGCGCCAGCAGCTTGCAGGGTGACAATGAGCAGTTCTTC.

The V and J genes are TRBV20-1 and TRBJ2-1; D is perhaps TRBD2 (6 bases). The DNA end lines up better with TRBJ2-7; the J call may be wrong. The CDR3 runs to 20 residues. Germline V gene data show CDR1 as DFQATT and CDR2 as SNEGSKA (reference sequence). The CDR3 DNA sequence: TGCAGTGCTAGAGGAAGACTAGGTGGGAGTCCGGAAAGAGGGTACAATGAGCAGTACTTC. Protein sequence: CSARGRLGGSPERGYNEQYF.

On this clonotype itself: A much bigger clone sits one base away, suggesting this may be a read error. V is TRBV20-1 and J is TRBJ2-1, with TRBD1 identical over 7 bases. The J call may be in error: the DNA end matches TRBJ2-7 better. CDR3 length: 14 residues. Germline lookup yields CDR1 DFQATT and CDR2 SNEGSKA (reference sequence). The CDR3 DNA reads as TGCAGTGCCCGGGACAGAAGCTCCTACAATGAGCAGTACTTC. It codes for CSARDRSSYNEQYF.

V usage is TRBV20-1 and J usage is TRBJ2-7; 10 positions match TRBD2. Germline trimming cut 6 bases from V and 4 bases from J; bases unmatched to any gene: 15. CDR1 and CDR2 (germline): DFQATT, SNEGSKA (reference sequence). There are 16 residues in the CDR3. DNA for the CDR3: TGCAGTGCCCCGGGACTAGCGTACCGAGTGGGGTACGAGCAGTACTTC. The encoded protein is CSAPGLAYRVGYEQYF.

A few counts support this clonotype. This chain uses TRBV7-6 with TRBJ2-6, with D unclear. The CDR3 has 14 residues. Trimming took 4 bases from V and 4 from J, leaving 8 bases between them. Germline CDR1 and CDR2: SGHVS and FNYEAQ. The CDR3 region has the DNA TGTGCCAGCAGCTACCAAGGGGGGGCCAACGTCCTGACTTTC. It specifies CASSYQGGANVLTF. The full variable domain, rest sourced from reference TRBV7-6 and TRBJ2-6, is GAGVSQSPRYKVTKRGQDVALRCDPISGHVSLYWYRQALGQGPEFLTYFNYEAQQDKSGLPNDRFSAERPEGSISTLTIQRTEQRDSAMYRCASSYQGGANVLTFGAGSRLTVL.

This clonotype came up a few times. The V and J genes are TRBV5-1 and TRBJ1-2; tentatively, D is TRBD1 (5 bases). Germline CDR1 and CDR2: SGHRS and YFSETQ. This CDR3 is built from 14 residues. Deletions cut 3 bases from V and 6 bases from J, with 15 bases between. This CDR3 reads CASSWSTQGDGYTF. Here the CDR3 DNA reads TGCGCCAGCAGCTGGTCCACCCAGGGAGATGGCTACACCTTC.

This clonotype was observed at least ten times. The V and J genes are TRBV20-1 and TRBJ2-3; no clear D. Germline V lookup: CDR1 DFQATT, CDR2 SNEGSKA (reference sequence). The CDR3 has 13 residues. Trimming cost V 0 bases and J 6 bases, with 10 bases left between them. The CDR3 sequence: CSAREGIWDTQYF. The CDR3 DNA follows: TGCAGTGCTAGAGAGGGGATTTGGGATACGCAGTATTTT.

The gene calls are TRBV9 and TRBJ2-7; 10 bases are a match to TRBD1. The CDR3 consists of 15 residues. Germline V gene lookup returns CDR1 SGDLS and CDR2 YYNGEE. V lost 1 base to trimming and J lost 6 bases; unmatched junction nucleotides: 7. CDR3 amino acids: CASSVLTGTGAEQYF. The CDR3 nucleotides are TGTGCCAGCAGCGTACTCACCGGGACAGGGGCCGAGCAGTACTTC.

CDR3: CATSREPGQGADEQFF. DNA of the CDR3: TGTGCCACCAGCAGAGAACCGGGACAGGGGGCGGATGAGCAGTTCTTC. This rearrangement joins TRBV15 to TRBJ2-1; 12 bases match TRBD1. The CDR3 consists of 16 residues. From germline, CDR1 is LNHNV and CDR2 YYDKDF (reference sequence). V lost 0 bases, J lost 8 bases, and 5 bases stayed unmatched.